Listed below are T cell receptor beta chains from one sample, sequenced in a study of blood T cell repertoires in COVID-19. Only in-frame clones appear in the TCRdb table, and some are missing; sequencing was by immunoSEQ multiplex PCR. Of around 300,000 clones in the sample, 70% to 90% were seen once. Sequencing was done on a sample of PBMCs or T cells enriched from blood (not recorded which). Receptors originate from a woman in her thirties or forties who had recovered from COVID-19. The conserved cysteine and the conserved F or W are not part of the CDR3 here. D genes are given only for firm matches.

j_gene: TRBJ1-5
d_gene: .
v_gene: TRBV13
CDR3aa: ASSLERGTDQPQH

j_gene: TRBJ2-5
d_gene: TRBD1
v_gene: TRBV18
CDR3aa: ASSPGTAEETQY

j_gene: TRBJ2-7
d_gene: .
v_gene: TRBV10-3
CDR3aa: AISPRQEYEQY

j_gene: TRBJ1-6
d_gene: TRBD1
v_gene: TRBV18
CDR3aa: ASSATGTGGRNSPLH

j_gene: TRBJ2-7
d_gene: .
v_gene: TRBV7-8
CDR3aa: ASSLVGDEQY

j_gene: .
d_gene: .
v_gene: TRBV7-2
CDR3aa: ASSSLDRSYEQY

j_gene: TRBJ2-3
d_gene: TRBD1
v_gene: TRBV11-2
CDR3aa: ASSSRGQRGGTDTQY

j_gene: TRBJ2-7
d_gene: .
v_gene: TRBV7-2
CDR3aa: ASSFGENSYEQY

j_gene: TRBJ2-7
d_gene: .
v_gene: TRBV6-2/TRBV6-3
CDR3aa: ASSPSGSYEQY

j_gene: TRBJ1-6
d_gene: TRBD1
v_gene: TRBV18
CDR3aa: ASSPGQGRSPLH

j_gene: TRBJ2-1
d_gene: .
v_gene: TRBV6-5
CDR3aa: ASSPLASSYNEQF

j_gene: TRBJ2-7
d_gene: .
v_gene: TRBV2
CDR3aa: ASSKTSGPQYEQY

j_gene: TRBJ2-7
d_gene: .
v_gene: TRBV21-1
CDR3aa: ASSSKGTGQGTYEQY

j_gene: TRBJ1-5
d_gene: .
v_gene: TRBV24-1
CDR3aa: ATSESGNSNQPQH

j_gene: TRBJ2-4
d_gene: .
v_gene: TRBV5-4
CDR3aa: ASSLELAKNIQY

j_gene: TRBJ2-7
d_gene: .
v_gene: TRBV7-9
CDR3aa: ASSLAGDYEQY

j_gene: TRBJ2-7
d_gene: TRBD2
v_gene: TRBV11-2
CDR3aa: ASSLLVVAGRDEQY

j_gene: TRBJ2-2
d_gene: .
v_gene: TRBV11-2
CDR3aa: ASSRRELNTGELF

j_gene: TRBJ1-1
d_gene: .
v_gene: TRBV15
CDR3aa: ATSRDGGVNTEAF

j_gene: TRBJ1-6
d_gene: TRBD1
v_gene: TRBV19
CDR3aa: ASSIKGGPNSPLH

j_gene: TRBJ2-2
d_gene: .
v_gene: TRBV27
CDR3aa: ASSLRGLLNTGELF

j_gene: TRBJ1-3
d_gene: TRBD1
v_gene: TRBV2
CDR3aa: ASSESGQYSGNTIY

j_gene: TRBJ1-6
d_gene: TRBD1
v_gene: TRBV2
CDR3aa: ASSLRDRDNSPLH

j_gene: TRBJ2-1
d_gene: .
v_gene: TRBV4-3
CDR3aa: ASSQDLGRGAL

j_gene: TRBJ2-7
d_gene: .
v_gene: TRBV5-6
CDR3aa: ASSLRGNYEQY

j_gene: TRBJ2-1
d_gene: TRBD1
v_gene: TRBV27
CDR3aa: ASSLGTDYNEQF

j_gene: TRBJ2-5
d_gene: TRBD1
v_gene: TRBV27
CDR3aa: ASSSLGQGQETQY

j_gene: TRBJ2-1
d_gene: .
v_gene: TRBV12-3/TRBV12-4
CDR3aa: ASSPTVYNEQF

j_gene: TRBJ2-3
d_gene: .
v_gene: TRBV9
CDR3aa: ASSRGLGSDTQY

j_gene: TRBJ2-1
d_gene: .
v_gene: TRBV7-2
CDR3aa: ASSPAWDEQF

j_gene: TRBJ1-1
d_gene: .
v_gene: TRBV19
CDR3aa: ASSIKGGNGF

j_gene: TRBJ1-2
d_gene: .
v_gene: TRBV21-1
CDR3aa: AGSIRDRANYGYT

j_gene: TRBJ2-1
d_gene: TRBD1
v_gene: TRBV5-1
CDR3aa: ASSSTTGSSNEQF

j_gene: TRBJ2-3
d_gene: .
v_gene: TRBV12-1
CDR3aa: ASSSKKDSLWCTDTQY

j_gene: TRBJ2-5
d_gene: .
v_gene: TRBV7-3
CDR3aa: ASSLGLGPGETQY

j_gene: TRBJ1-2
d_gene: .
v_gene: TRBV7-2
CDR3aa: ASSLINYGYT